The clone carrying this T cell receptor beta chain was observed many times. This entry is derived from a study of T cells in Graves' hyperthyroidism and ophthalmopathy. Across the whole study: Staff took peripheral blood when the initial diagnosis was made, before any treatment began.

Aged 18 to 65, the patients had hyperthyroidism that was newly diagnosed and had lasted under 2 months. It was uncontrolled infection, other autoimmune disease, pregnancy or lactation that excluded patients. Used for diagnoses were clinical symptoms, serum thyroxine and TRAb, thyroid ultrasound and orbital computed tomography. CDR1 is SGHAT, CDR2 FQDESV, per germline (reference sequence). V lost 5 bases to trimming and J lost 0 bases; unmatched junction nucleotides: 5. The CDR3 has 15 residues. The TCR beta CDR3 regions underwent amplification using RNA transcripts as the source. In the first-round RT-PCR of the TCR CDR3, the HTBI primer set was used. TCRdb re-called the multiplex PCR reads with MiXCR, one entry per CDR3 protein. The sample lists hundreds of thousands of distinct CDR3 sequences; about 13% were seen once.

The receptor was isolated from a woman younger than 30 with Graves' hyperthyroidism. This rearrangement joins TRBV11-1 to TRBJ2-7; TRBD1 matches 9 bases. Material: blood. This CDR3 reads CASSGRDRASYEQYF. The DNA of the CDR3 is TGTGCCAGCAGCGGACGGGACAGGGCCTCCTACGAGCAGTACTTC. Filled out from reference TRBV11-1 and TRBJ2-7, the complete variable domain reads EAEVAQSPRYKITEKSQAVAFWCDPISGHATLYWYRQILGQGPELLVQFQDESVVDDSQLPKDRFSAERLKGVDSTLKIQPAELGDSAMYLCASSGRDRASYEQYFGPGTRLTVT.